This TCR beta chain was sequenced in a study of quantifying T cell responses using KT2 cells. As for the study in general: RNA was reverse transcribed with TCR alpha and beta constant-region primers.

A single-stranded UMI oligo with SP2 sequence was ligated to cDNA 3' ends. An equimolar mix of RC1.1 and RC1.2 primed the beta chain across TRBC1 and TRBC2. Each CDR3 protein is one row after TCRdb ran MiXCR on the UMI-ligation and nested PCR reads. The profile covers fewer than 50,000 distinct CDR3 sequences, with 11% appearing a single time and about 10% taken by the ten largest. Study-level findings and limits: Even the lowest spike-in, about one KT2 cell per 100,000 PBMC, yielded detectable KT2 sequences. Very high KT2 spike-in numbers caused saturation in KT2 sequence detection.

Known numbers of the T cell clone KT2 were added to PBMC. On this clonotype: The antigen remains unidentified.

Per the germline V gene, CDR1 is SGDLS and CDR2 is YYNGEE. The CDR3 runs to 15 residues. The V gene lost 0 bases and the J gene lost 0 bases, with 4 bases spanning the gap. The material sequenced was PBMCs spiked with cells of the T cell clone KT2. The origin of this receptor is a human donor. V is TRBV9 and J is TRBJ2-6; D gene unclear. The CDR3 DNA sequence: TGTGCCAGCAGCGTAGCCCTCTCTGGGGCCAACGTCCTGACTTTC. Translating it yields CASSVALSGANVLTF.